One T cell receptor beta chain is described in this entry. Sequencing was performed with immunoSEQ multiplex PCR; in TCRdb, only in-frame clones are kept and a portion is missing. The sample carries approximately 68,000 clones, 85% to 90% recorded once. These data come from a study of blood T cell repertoires in COVID-19. The CDR3 loop spans 13 amino acids. Trimming removed 5 bases from V and 4 bases from J, with 11 bases in between. CDR1 is SGHTA and CDR2 is FQGNSA in the germline V gene. This TCR derives from a man aged 65 to 79 with active or convalescent COVID-19. The V call is TRBV7-2, the J call TRBJ1-1; D might be TRBD1 (6 bases). The sample consisted of peripheral blood. CDR3 protein: CASSPGQFTEAFF. CDR3 coding DNA: TGTGCCAGCAGCCCCGGACAGTTCACTGAAGCTTTCTTT.